What follows are 14 T cell receptor beta chains derived from one specimen sequenced in a study of vaccination and CD4 T cells after COVID-19. Which antigens these TCRs recognize remains unknown. The Oncomine TCR Beta short-read assay was what sequenced the DNA obtained from cultured CD4+ T cells. TCRdb processed the PCR reads anew with MiXCR; each CDR3 protein has one entry. The sample holds 17,000 or so distinct CDR3 sequences, less than 60% seen once. Described treatment: roughly nine-day PBMC culture with coronavirus spike peptide pools or control peptides (ViraFEST assay). The sequencing used CD4+ T cells from blood, cultured in vitro, collected before SARS-CoV-2 vaccination. The receptors were gathered from a human donor who had recovered from COVID-19.

The chain is built from TRBV5-4 and TRBJ2-3, with 8 bases matching TRBD2. Germline CDR1 SGHNT, CDR2 YYREEE (reference sequence). CDR3 length: 16 amino acids. V was pared by 2 bases and J by 2 bases, with 7 bases of the junction left unmatched. The chain's CDR3 is CASSFEIGRATDTQYF. CDR3 in DNA: TGTGCCAGCAGCTTCGAAATCGGGAGGGCCACAGATACGCAGTATTTT.

The J gene is TRBJ1-2, the V gene TRBV20-1; D is unclear. The germline V gene encodes CDR1 DFQATT and CDR2 SNEGSKA (reference sequence). The ends were cut back, 3 bases at V and 4 bases at J, with 12 bases in the middle. CDR3 size: 13 residues. The CDR3: CSASNGELYGYTF. CDR3 bases: TGCAGTGCTAGCAACGGGGAACTCTATGGCTACACCTTC.

The chain joins TRBV19 to TRBJ1-1, with D hard to call. Trimming removed 4 bases from V and 0 bases from J, with 15 bases in between. Germline lookup yields CDR1 LNHDA and CDR2 SQIVND (reference sequence). The CDR3 runs 16 residues. As DNA, the CDR3 is TGTGCCAGTAGTACCAAAACAGCTCTCATGAACACTGAAGCTTTCTTT. Amino acids: CASSTKTALMNTEAFF. Full variable domain (missing parts from reference TRBV19 and TRBJ1-1): DGGITQSPKYLFRKEGQNVTLSCEQNLNHDAMYWYRQDPGQGLRLIYYSQIVNDFQKGDIAEGYSVSREKKESFPLTVTSAQKNPTAFYLCASSTKTALMNTEAFFGQGTRLTVV.

The CDR3: CASSQVLTASGNTIYF. CDR3 in DNA: TGCGCCAGCAGCCAAGTTCTGACAGCCTCTGGAAACACCATATATTTT. The genes are TRBV4-1 and TRBJ1-3, with D possibly being TRBD1 (5 bases). The V and J ends lost 1 base and 0 bases respectively, with 10 bases between them. CDR3 size: 16 residues. Germline V gene sequence: CDR1 MGHRA, CDR2 YSYEKL.

CDR3 sequence reads: CASSPRGTEAFF. The CDR3 nucleotides are TGTGCCAGCAGTCCTAGGGGGACTGAAGCTTTCTTT. V gene TRBV27 combines with J gene TRBJ1-1; the D gene is possibly TRBD1 (6 bases). The germline gives CDR1 MNHEY, CDR2 SMNVEV (reference sequence). Trimming shortened V by 5 bases and J by 5 bases, and 9 bases separated the two germline ends. The length of the CDR3 is 12 residues.

V gene TRBV7-3 combines with J gene TRBJ2-5, with D perhaps given as TRBD1 or TRBD2 (6 bases each). The CDR3 loop spans 14 amino acids. The V gene's germline CDR1 is SGHTA and CDR2 FQGTGA. V was pared by 5 bases and J by 6 bases, with 16 bases between. The CDR3 spells CASSASGEAKTQYF. CDR3 DNA sequence: TGTGCCAGCAGCGCTTCAGGGGAGGCGAAGACCCAGTACTTC.

The chain links TRBV6-1 to TRBJ1-1; the D is unclear. The V end lost 7 bases, the J end lost 2 bases, and 11 bases lay between the germline ends. Germline CDR1 is MNHNS and CDR2 is SASEGT. This CDR3 comprises 13 residues. This CDR3 is CASTPVANTEAFF. The CDR3 bases are TGTGCCAGCACCCCGGTAGCAAACACTGAAGCTTTCTTT.

This chain joins TRBV7-9 and TRBJ1-3, with TRBD1 matching 9 bases. Germline-derived CDR1 and CDR2 are SEHNR and FQNEAQ (reference sequence). Trimming at V came to 5 bases and at J to 3 bases, leaving 11 bases not matched to a gene. The CDR3 consists of 17 residues. The CDR3 is CASSPGPGTGNGNTIYF. CDR3 DNA: TGTGCCAGCAGCCCAGGTCCCGGGACAGGGAATGGAAACACCATATATTTT.

V and J are TRBV20-1 and TRBJ2-3; 11 positions match TRBD2. V gave up 4 bases and J gave up 4 bases; unmatched junction bases: 10. The CDR3 is made up of 16 amino acids. In germline, CDR1 is DFQATT, CDR2 SNEGSKA (reference sequence). This chain's CDR3 is CSATNPTSGAADTQYF. DNA of the CDR3: TGCAGTGCTACAAACCCGACTAGCGGGGCGGCAGATACGCAGTATTTT.

The gene calls are TRBV20-1 and TRBJ2-1, with TRBD1 matching over 10 bases. This CDR3 contains 19 residues. V lost 1 base to trimming and J lost 10 bases; unmatched junction nucleotides: 22. CDR1 is DFQATT and CDR2 is SNEGSKA in the germline V gene (reference sequence). CDR3 in amino acids: CSARVRGYSRDRGGKEQFF. The CDR3 DNA is TGCAGTGCTAGAGTCCGCGGGTATAGCCGGGACAGGGGTGGAAAGGAGCAGTTCTTC.

The chain recombines TRBV15 with TRBJ2-5; TRBD1 matches at 7 bases. Trimming took 1 base from V and 3 from J; bases not matched to a gene: 5. Germline V lookup: CDR1 LNHNV, CDR2 YYDKDF (reference sequence). CDR3 size: 15 residues. The DNA of the CDR3 is TGTGCCACCAGCAGAGTGGAAGGGACAGAAGAGACCCAGTACTTC. Its protein is CATSRVEGTEETQYF.

This clonotype came up a few times. V is TRBV20-1 and J is TRBJ2-7; 11 bases fit TRBD2. Germline-derived CDR1 and CDR2 are DFQATT and SNEGSKA (reference sequence). V was clipped by 3 bases and J by 3 bases; unmatched bases: 4. The length of the CDR3 is 14 residues. The CDR3 here is CSASILAGDYEQYF. The DNA of the CDR3 is TGCAGTGCTAGCATACTAGCGGGGGACTACGAGCAGTACTTC.

This clonotype was detected a few times. The V call is TRBV6-1, the J call TRBJ2-1; D gene ambiguous. Trimming pared 6 bases from V and 8 bases from J, leaving 11 bases between. The CDR3 is 12 amino acids. Germline V gene sequence: CDR1 MNHNS, CDR2 SASEGT. The CDR3 coding sequence is TGTGCCAGCAGGGATAGCAGCCATGAGCAGTTCTTC. Encoded protein: CASRDSSHEQFF.

The chain is built from TRBV7-2 and TRBJ1-2; 9 bases fit TRBD1. V lost 6 bases to trimming and J lost 14 bases; unmatched junction nucleotides: 16. CDR1 is SGHTA and CDR2 is FQGNSA in the germline V gene. CDR3 length: 14 amino acids. The CDR3 region has the DNA TGTGCCAGCAGTCCCACAGGGGGCGAGGGAAGTCTTACCTTC. This codes for CASSPTGGEGSLTF.